The 22 T cell receptor beta chains below all came from one sample that was sequenced in a study of blood T cell repertoires in COVID-19. TCRdb's table, derived via immunoSEQ multiplex PCR, lists solely in-frame clones and lacks some. This sample has 340,000 or so clones, with around 88% found just once. The specimen sequenced was peripheral blood. These receptors were taken from a man aged 30 to 45 with active or convalescent COVID-19.

This clone was observed a handful of times. Here the CDR3 reads CASSVNSYNEQFF. The CDR3, as DNA: TGTGCCAGCAGCGTTAACTCCTACAATGAGCAGTTCTTC. This chain links TRBV9 with TRBJ2-1; D uncertain. Per the germline V gene, CDR1 is SGDLS and CDR2 is YYNGEE. The CDR3 has 13 residues. Trimming removed 2 bases at V and 0 bases at J, with 3 bases between.

The rearrangement links TRBV7-9 to TRBJ2-1; 11 bases line up with TRBD2. Germline CDR1 and CDR2: SEHNR and FQNEAQ (reference sequence). This CDR3 contains 16 residues. J gave up 9 bases and V 5 bases, and 12 bases lay outside the gene matches. The CDR3: CASSLLLAGGPREQFF. For the CDR3, the DNA is TGTGCCAGCAGCCTCCTTTTAGCGGGAGGGCCGCGTGAGCAGTTCTTC.

The CDR3 loop is CATSRDGASYEQYF. DNA of the CDR3: TGTGCCACCAGCAGAGATGGGGCGTCCTACGAGCAGTACTTC. V gene TRBV15 combines with J gene TRBJ2-7; TRBD1 is a possible D gene (5 bases). The CDR3 sequence is 14 residues long. From germline, CDR1 is LNHNV and CDR2 YYDKDF (reference sequence). Trimming took 0 bases from V and 1 from J, leaving 7 bases between them. Combining the CDR3 with reference TRBV15 and TRBJ2-7 gives the whole variable domain DAMVIQNPRYQVTQFGKPVTLSCSQTLNHNVMYWYQQKSSQAPKLLFHYYDKDFNNEADTPDNFQSRRPNTSFCFLDIRSPGLGDTAMYLCATSRDGASYEQYFGPGTRLTVT.

The rearrangement links TRBV4-2 to TRBJ2-1; 9 nucleotides align to TRBD2. The germline V gene encodes CDR1 LGHNA and CDR2 YNFKEQ. V shed 0 bases, J shed 0 bases, and the junction held 6 bases outside the gene matches. The CDR3 has 18 residues. CDR3 region: CASSQDWTSASSYNEQFF. The CDR3 coding sequence is TGTGCCAGCAGCCAAGATTGGACTAGCGCGAGCTCCTACAATGAGCAGTTCTTC.

This chain uses TRBV27 with TRBJ1-4; D perhaps matches TRBD1 (5 bases). The CDR3 length is 14 residues. Looked up from germline, CDR1 is MNHEY and CDR2 is SMNVEV (reference sequence). With 6 bases removed from V and 3 bases from J, the gap between germline ends came to 11 bases. The CDR3 DNA is TGTGCCAGCAGCAGTGCAGGGCCTAATGAAAAACTGTTTTTT. Its protein product is CASSSAGPNEKLFF.

CDR3 residues: CASSLPAGGYNEQFF. CDR3 bases: TGTGCCAGCAGCCTACCAGCGGGGGGGTACAATGAGCAGTTCTTC. The chain employs TRBV6-2 or TRBV6-3 and TRBJ2-1, with TRBD2 identical over 10 bases. V shed 6 bases and J 4 bases; nucleotides not matched to a gene: 6. The CDR3 loop spans 15 amino acids. CDR1 is MNHEY, CDR2 SVGEGT, per germline.

This chain connects TRBV9 to TRBJ2-1; 9 bases align to TRBD2. The CDR3 is 15 residues long. V trimming: 0 bases; J trimming: 7 bases; junction bases outside the gene matches: 5. Per the germline V gene, CDR1 is SGDLS and CDR2 is YYNGEE. The CDR3 DNA reads as TGTGCCAGCAGCGTAGGCGGGGGGGCGTTGAATGAGCAGTTCTTC. It encodes CASSVGGGALNEQFF.

This chain joins TRBV24-1 and TRBJ2-5; no reliable D call. This CDR3 has 14 residues. Trimming took off 4 bases at V and 3 bases at J, with 11 bases between the two ends. Germline V gene data show CDR1 as KGHDR and CDR2 as SFDVKD. In DNA form, the CDR3 reads TGTGCCACCAGTGAGCCCGGTCCTGAAGAGACCCAGTACTTC. Encoded protein: CATSEPGPEETQYF.

The genes are TRBV9 and TRBJ2-3; D might be TRBD2 (5 bases). Germline V gives CDR1 SGDLS, CDR2 YYNGEE. The CDR3 sequence is 15 residues long. V gave up 4 bases and J gave up 6 bases, with 18 bases separating them. CDR3: CASSSGEPGGDTQYF. The CDR3 nucleotides are TGTGCCAGCAGCTCTGGGGAGCCGGGTGGGGATACGCAGTATTTT.

This chain joins TRBV18 and TRBJ1-6; TRBD1 is a possible D gene (5 bases). The CDR3 spans 16 residues. The germline gives CDR1 KGHSH, CDR2 LQKENI. Trimming pared 4 bases from V and 7 bases from J, leaving 17 bases between. CDR3 nucleotide sequence: TGTGCCAGCTCACTTGGGGCCAACAGCGCGAATTCACCCCTCCACTTT. It specifies CASSLGANSANSPLHF.

The genes are TRBV2 and TRBJ2-7; 8 bases match TRBD1. CDR1 and CDR2 (germline): SNHLY, FYNNEI. V dropped 8 bases and J dropped 5; count of bases not matched to a gene: 5. The CDR3 covers 12 residues. This CDR3 is CASGDRFDEQYF. CDR3 sequence (DNA): TGTGCCAGCGGGGACAGGTTTGACGAGCAGTACTTC. The full variable domain, with the rest looked up from reference TRBV2 and TRBJ2-7, is EPEVTQTPSHQVTQMGQEVILRCVPISNHLYFYWYRQILGQKVEFLVSFYNNEISEKSEIFDDQFSVERPDGSNFTLKIRSTKLEDSAMYFCASGDRFDEQYFGPGTRLTVT.

This clone was observed a handful of times. The chain is built from TRBV7-2 and TRBJ1-5; D gene uncertain. Trimming stripped 1 base from V and 9 bases from J, with 10 bases between. The CDR3 sequence is 13 residues long. CDR1 is SGHTA, CDR2 FQGNSA, per germline. As DNA, the CDR3 is TGTGCCAGCAGCTTAGGGCCAACGGGGCCCCAGCATTTT. Its translation is CASSLGPTGPQHF.

The J gene is TRBJ1-5, the V gene TRBV7-3; D is undetermined. The CDR3 is 16 residues long. CDR1 is SGHTA, CDR2 FQGTGA, per germline. V was pared by 8 bases and J by 0 bases, with 17 bases between. CDR3 loop: CASLIQDRYSNQPQHF. CDR3 DNA: TGTGCCAGCCTTATTCAGGATCGGTATAGCAATCAGCCCCAGCATTTT.

This clone has just one count. CDR3 in amino acids: CASSSPREGYGYTF. The CDR3 DNA reads as TGTGCCAGCAGCTCGCCCCGGGAGGGCTATGGCTACACCTTC. The J gene is TRBJ1-2, the V gene TRBV5-4; D unresolved. CDR3 length: 14 amino acids. Germline values: CDR1 SGHNT, CDR2 YYREEE (reference sequence). V was cut by 3 bases and J by 4 bases, with 13 bases left in between. Full variable domain (outside the CDR3, taken from reference TRBV5-4 and TRBJ1-2): ETGVTQSPTHLIKTRGQQVTLRCSSQSGHNTVSWYQQALGQGPQFIFQYYREEENGRGNFPPRFSGLQFPNYSSELNVNALELDDSALYLCASSSPREGYGYTFGSGTRLTVV.

The chain links TRBV3-1 (or the pseudogene TRBV3-2) to TRBJ2-3, with D perhaps TRBD2 (5 bases). CDR3 size: 15 residues. V lost 1 base to trimming and J lost 4 bases, with 12 bases between them. Germline values: CDR1 LGHDT, CDR2 YNNKEL (reference sequence). CDR3 in amino acids: CASSQGAHGADTQYF. The CDR3 nucleotides are TGTGCCAGCAGCCAAGGAGCTCACGGGGCAGATACGCAGTATTTT.

V usage is TRBV11-2 and J usage is TRBJ2-1, with TRBD2 as a possible D gene (8 bases). V lost 5 bases, J lost 8 bases, and 19 bases lay in between. Germline V gene data show CDR1 as SGHAT and CDR2 as FQNNGV. The CDR3 length is 15 residues. The CDR3 spells CASSLRGLGGDEQFF. As DNA, the CDR3 is TGTGCCAGCAGCCTTAGGGGACTAGGGGGCGATGAGCAGTTCTTC.

The chain joins TRBV27 to TRBJ1-5; D gene unclear. Germline loops: CDR1 MNHEY, CDR2 SMNVEV (reference sequence). This CDR3 has 16 amino acids. V gave up 5 bases and J gave up 2 bases, with 16 bases separating them. The CDR3 DNA reads TGTGCCAGCAGTCGGAGCGTCGAGATGGGCAATCAGCCCCAGCATTTT. Translating it yields CASSRSVEMGNQPQHF.

The V gene is TRBV30, the J gene TRBJ2-3, with 13 nucleotides matching TRBD2. Germline V gene sequence: CDR1 GTSNPN, CDR2 SVGIG (reference sequence). This CDR3 contains 13 residues. The CDR3 coding sequence is TGTGCTCGGACTAGCGGGAGCGCAGATACGCAGTATTTT. Protein: CARTSGSADTQYF.

This clone was detected only a few times. The chain employs TRBV19 and TRBJ2-7; 10 bases align to TRBD1. Per the germline V gene, CDR1 is LNHDA and CDR2 is SQIVND (reference sequence). V was pared by 0 bases and J by 2 bases, with 1 base of the junction left unmatched. The length of the CDR3 is 15 residues. The CDR3 here is CASSIEGTGAYEQYF. CDR3 in DNA: TGTGCCAGTAGTATAGAAGGGACAGGGGCCTACGAGCAGTACTTC.

This clone has a single count. CDR3: CASSHDITGAYGYTF. In DNA, the CDR3 is TGCGCCAGCAGCCATGACATTACAGGGGCGTATGGCTACACCTTC. The chain links TRBV4-3 to TRBJ1-2; 7 nucleotides line up with TRBD1. The germline V gene has CDR1 LGHNA and CDR2 YSLEER. The V segment lost 3 bases and the J segment 5 bases; nucleotides outside the gene matches: 9. This CDR3 contains 15 residues.

CDR3 residues: CASSLPGTSGLWNEQFF. The CDR3 DNA follows: TGTGCCAGCAGCCTCCCCGGGACTAGCGGACTTTGGAATGAGCAGTTCTTC. The chain has TRBV7-9 and TRBJ2-1; 11 bases are shared with TRBD2. The germline V gene has CDR1 SEHNR and CDR2 FQNEAQ (reference sequence). CDR3 size: 17 residues. Losses at the gene ends were 5 bases for V and 7 bases for J; bases not matched to a gene: 13.

The V gene is TRBV11-3, the J gene TRBJ2-1, with D possibly TRBD2 on 5 matching bases. V shed 4 bases and J shed 7 bases, with 8 bases lying between them. CDR3 length: 12 residues. Germline CDR1 SGHNT, CDR2 YENEEA. In DNA form, the CDR3 reads TGTGCCAGCAGCTATACGGGGAATGAGCAGTTCTTC. It yields the protein CASSYTGNEQFF. Full variable domain (outside the CDR3, taken from reference TRBV11-3 and TRBJ2-1): EAGVVQSPRYKIIEKKQPVAFWCNPISGHNTLYWYLQNLGQGPELLIRYENEEAVDDSQLPKDRFSAERLKGVDSTLKIQPAELGDSAVYLCASSYTGNEQFFGPGTRLTVL.